This T cell receptor (beta chain) comes out of a study of blood T cell repertoires in COVID-19 (dated by TCRdb to about 2020). Notes on the research overall: Collaborator samples came from the United States, Italy and Spain and covered acute and convalescent phases of COVID-19. Samples came from the ongoing ImmuneRACE study (first 160 participants) plus 1,254 subjects from 6 global collaborators. The repertoires were released in a freely available public database meant as a resource for research on the immune response to SARS-CoV-2. Subjects who had been exposed to COVID-19, were actively infected with it, or had recovered from it provided the deeply sampled blood TCRbeta repertoires that made up the dataset. Where available, HLA class I and class II types were obtained from metadata supplied by the sample provider rather than from assay-based typing. Sample metadata almost always included a de-identified subject ID, COVID-19 status, age in years and sex. The material from the prospective study consisted of cDNA or gDNA derived from T cells, B-cell-depleted T cells, or PBMCs.

In the prospective study, participants were roughly 18 to 100 years old, resided in about two dozen geographic areas of the United States, and were enrolled through a virtual design. Cohort assignment in the prospective study relied on participant-reported clinical history from a screening survey and a study questionnaire. Recovered participants in ImmuneRACE Cohort 3 were defined as having two consecutive negative NP/OP PCR tests, clearance from a healthcare professional, or resolution of symptoms. In the prospective study, whole blood, serum and a nasopharyngeal or oropharyngeal swab were collected from each participant by mobile phlebotomists. Over a roughly 2-month period, participants in the prospective study had the option of providing additional blood draws and questionnaires. Before DNA extraction, prospective study blood samples were shipped either frozen or at room temperature. What the study reported, not specific to this receptor: The quantity of clinical and demographic metadata differed by source and by participant and was supplied without curation.

With regard to this clone: Its recognized antigen is unknown. Nothing much larger sits one base from this clone, and base qualities are not available.

The immunoSEQ Assay, a bias-controlled multiplex PCR, was used to amplify TCRbeta CDR3 regions from genomic DNA. The source study handled its data this way. Within the assay, amplification of reference gene primers was used to estimate how many nucleated cells each sample contained. To quantify the absolute abundance of each unique TCRbeta CDR3 rearrangement, sequence reads were collapsed and filtered. For each sample, productive Simpson clonality was calculated as the square root of Simpson's diversity index over productive rearrangements. Entries here come from immuneACCESS through TCRdb and include only in-frame sequences with V and J called. Some clones fail to appear in such tables; in the studies checked, an unresolved V gene covers under half of the shortfall, and the cause of the remainder is unknown. V and J calls and clone size follow that table, whereas D and trimming were derived from the DNA. The sample records over 350,000 clones, more than 75% of which are singletons. Together, the top ten hold roughly 9.4% of the sample.

The CDR3 measures 15 amino acids from cysteine to phenylalanine. Just CDR3 DNA is preserved here, 45 bases in frame from base 1. The germline V gene (reference sequence) sets CDR1 to SEHNR and CDR2 to FQNEAQ. The junction shows trimming of 6 bases on V and 4 bases on J, plus 18 bases between the germline ends. The sequenced material came from PBMCs or T cells enriched from blood (not recorded which). The origin of this receptor is a woman in her 50s who had recovered from COVID-19. The chain uses TRBV7-9 and TRBJ1-2, with a weak D call of TRBD1 (6 bases match). The nucleotide sequence is given as TGTGCCAGCAGGGGAGTAGGACAGAACCGCTATGGCTACACCTTC. Its translation reads: CASRGVGQNRYGYTF.